These 15 T cell receptor beta chains were all obtained from the same sample, sequenced in a study of beta chain features in type 1 diabetes. Reverse transcription of all isolated RNA meant that expressed TCRB transcripts were sequenced. This table comes from immunoSEQ multiplex PCR, and its TCRdb copy is limited to in-frame clones, with some not included. The table shows hundreds of thousands of clones, with roughly a sixth occurring only once. The source material was naive CD4+ T cells from blood. These receptors were obtained from a man younger than 35 in good health.

The chain uses TRBV4-3 and TRBJ2-3; D is unresolved. Trimming took off 4 bases at V and 0 bases at J, with 14 bases between the two ends. The CDR3 is 16 amino acids. Germline lookup yields CDR1 LGHNA and CDR2 YSLEER. CDR3 protein: CASSPGGRTSTDTQYF. Here the CDR3 DNA reads TGCGCCAGCAGCCCCGGCGGCAGAACTAGCACAGATACGCAGTATTTT.

The rearrangement joins TRBV28 to TRBJ2-1; 10 nucleotides line up with TRBD2. V lost 5 bases, J lost 12 bases, and 13 bases stayed unmatched. Germline V gene sequence: CDR1 MDHEN, CDR2 SYDVKM. The CDR3 is made up of 15 amino acids. Here the CDR3 reads CASSTSGKRGGSQFF. CDR3 DNA sequence: TGTGCCAGCAGTACGTCAGGGAAGCGGGGGGGCTCGCAGTTCTTC.

As DNA, the CDR3 is TGTGCCAGCAGCGCACAGGGAGGCTATGGCTACACCTTC. It encodes CASSAQGGYGYTF. The genes are TRBV11-3 and TRBJ1-2, with D perhaps matching TRBD1 (6 bases). Per the germline V gene, CDR1 is SGHNT and CDR2 is YENEEA. Between the trimmed V and J ends, which lost 5 bases and 4 bases, there was a span of 11 bases. The CDR3 covers 13 residues.

This clone appeared a few times. This chain connects TRBV1 to TRBJ2-1; the tabulated D call, TRBD2, remains unverified against the DNA. TRBV1 is marked as a pseudogene. This CDR3 is 13 amino acids long. Here the CDR3 DNA reads TGCACCAGCAGCCAAGGAGGAGATAATGAGCAGTTCTTC. It translates to CTSSQGGDNEQFF.

This clone has a handful of counts. This sequence joins TRBV28 and TRBJ1-5; D ambiguous. This CDR3 comprises 12 residues. The V gene lost 6 bases and the J gene lost 3 bases, with 6 bases spanning the gap. Germline V gene lookup returns CDR1 MDHEN and CDR2 SYDVKM. CDR3 sequence: CASSDNNQPQHF. CDR3 bases: TGTGCCAGCAGCGACAACAATCAGCCCCAGCATTTT.

The chain links TRBV6-1 to TRBJ1-2; no reliable D call. V lost 1 base and J lost 4, with 16 bases in between. The CDR3 is 16 residues long. CDR1 and CDR2 (germline): MNHNS, SASEGT. The CDR3 spells CASSEGSPTSGYGYTF. The CDR3 nucleotides are TGTGCCAGCAGTGAAGGGTCCCCAACCTCGGGCTATGGCTACACCTTC.

J is TRBJ2-3 and V is TRBV18; 11 bases fit TRBD2. The CDR3 has 15 amino acids. The junction had 4 bases not matched to a gene; V was cut back by 4 bases and J by 4 bases. Germline V gene data show CDR1 as KGHSH and CDR2 as LQKENI. Here the CDR3 DNA reads TGTGCCAGCTCACGAAGACTAGCGGGACCAGATACGCAGTATTTT. It is translated as CASSRRLAGPDTQYF.

A few counts support this clone. This chain connects TRBV6-6 to TRBJ2-1, with TRBD1 identical over 8 bases. Trimming removed 7 bases from V and 8 bases from J; junction bases left unmatched: 7. Germline loops: CDR1 MNHNY, CDR2 SVGAGI (reference sequence). This CDR3 is 13 amino acids long. As DNA, the CDR3 is TGTGCCAGCATTCCAGGGGGCGGGTATGAGCAGTTCTTC. Translating gives CASIPGGGYEQFF.

This clone was counted between two and nine times. The chain employs TRBV28 and TRBJ1-2, with D possibly matching TRBD1 (6 bases). Trimming removed 1 base from V and 5 bases from J, with 17 bases in between. Per the germline V gene, CDR1 is MDHEN and CDR2 is SYDVKM. The CDR3 has 16 residues. In DNA form, the CDR3 reads TGTGCCAGCAGTTTATTTTGGCGGGGGGCTGGTTATGGCTACACCTTC. This codes for CASSLFWRGAGYGYTF.

The V call is TRBV29-1, the J call TRBJ2-7; D might be TRBD1 (5 bases). Germline CDR1 is SQVTM and CDR2 is ANQGSEA. V was trimmed by 7 bases and J by 1 base, leaving 17 bases between them. The CDR3 covers 14 residues. CDR3 bases: TGCAGCGCTAAGACAGTCTCCTCGTCCTACGAGCAGTACTTC. Residues: CSAKTVSSSYEQYF.

V and J are TRBV9 and TRBJ2-1, with 7 nucleotides matching TRBD2. The CDR3 has 15 amino acids. The V and J ends lost 4 bases and 7 bases, in that order; junction bases with no gene match: 11. Germline V gene lookup returns CDR1 SGDLS and CDR2 YYNGEE. The CDR3, as DNA: TGTGCCAGCAGCCCTGCTCAACTAGCGAGAAATGAGCAGTTCTTC. Protein: CASSPAQLARNEQFF.

This clone was observed a few times. This chain joins TRBV5-4 and TRBJ2-7, with 9 bases aligning to TRBD1. The CDR3 runs 17 residues. CDR1 and CDR2 (germline): SGHNT, YYREEE (reference sequence). Unmatched junction bases numbered 12, after V lost 0 bases and J lost 5 bases. The CDR3 nucleotides read TGTGCCAGCAGCTTGGCGGCGGCGACAGGGGGTCGTCACGAGCAGTACTTC. This translates into CASSLAAATGGRHEQYF.

This sequence joins TRBV2 and TRBJ2-1; 9 bases line up with TRBD1. The ends lost 6 bases at V and 1 base at J; junction bases unmatched: 4. This CDR3 spans 15 amino acids. CDR1 is SNHLY, CDR2 FYNNEI, per germline. CDR3 DNA: TGTGCCAGCAGATTGGACAGGGGATCCTACAATGAGCAGTTCTTC. Its translation is CASRLDRGSYNEQFF.

The chain couples TRBV5-4 to TRBJ1-4; tentatively, D is TRBD1 (6 bases). This CDR3 comprises 14 residues. Germline CDR1 SGHNT, CDR2 YYREEE (reference sequence). The V and J ends lost 3 bases and 4 bases respectively, with 10 bases between them. The CDR3 DNA sequence: TGTGCCAGCAGCTCAGGACAGATTAATGAAAAACTGTTTTTT. This encodes CASSSGQINEKLFF.

This clone was seen only a few times. The chain joins TRBV7-2 to TRBJ2-3; no definite D call. Germline V gene data show CDR1 as SGHTA and CDR2 as FQGNSA. Trimming stripped 1 base from V and 0 bases from J, with 8 bases between. The CDR3 loop spans 15 amino acids. CDR3 protein: CASSLVSASTDTQYF. In DNA, the CDR3 is TGTGCCAGCAGCTTAGTTTCGGCGAGCACAGATACGCAGTATTTT.